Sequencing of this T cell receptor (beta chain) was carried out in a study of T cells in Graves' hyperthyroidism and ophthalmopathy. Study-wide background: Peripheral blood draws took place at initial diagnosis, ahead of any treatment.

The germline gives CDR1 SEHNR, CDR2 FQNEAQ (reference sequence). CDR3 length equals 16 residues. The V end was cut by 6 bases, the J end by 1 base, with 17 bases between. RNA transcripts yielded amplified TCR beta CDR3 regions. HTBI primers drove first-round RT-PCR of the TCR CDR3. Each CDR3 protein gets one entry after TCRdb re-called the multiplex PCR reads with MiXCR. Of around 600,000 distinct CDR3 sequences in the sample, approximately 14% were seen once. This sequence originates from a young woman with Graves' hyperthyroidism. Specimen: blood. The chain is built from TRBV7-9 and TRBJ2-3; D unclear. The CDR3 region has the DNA TGTGCCAGCAGTGGGTTTCTTGGTGCCGGCACAGATACGCAGTATTTT. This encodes CASSGFLGAGTDTQYF.